This T cell receptor beta chain comes out of a study of spatial heterogeneity in lung cancer. As to this clonotype: Its antigen remains unidentified. A library made for alpha chains picked up this beta chain off target, so its size means little.

Deletions cut 0 bases from V and 6 bases from J, with 19 bases between. Germline V gives CDR1 KGHSH, CDR2 LQKENI. The CDR3 consists of 17 residues. Study-wide points: Expanded intratumoral alpha and beta TCR counts tracked tumor mutation counts.

TCRdb re-called the 5' RACE reads with MiXCR, one entry per CDR3 protein. The table lists 9,500 to 11,000 distinct CDR3 sequences, approximately 12% of them singletons. The sample's time point: sample taken at primary tumor resection. The sequencing here drew on lung tumor tissue, taken at surgery. This clonotype was obtained from a male donor with early-stage non-small cell lung cancer. The V call is TRBV18, the J call TRBJ2-3; weak D call: TRBD2 (7 bases). CDR3: CASSPPFVGGPRDTQYF. The DNA of the CDR3 is TGTGCCAGCTCACCACCGTTTGTCGGGGGGCCCCGGGATACGCAGTATTTT.